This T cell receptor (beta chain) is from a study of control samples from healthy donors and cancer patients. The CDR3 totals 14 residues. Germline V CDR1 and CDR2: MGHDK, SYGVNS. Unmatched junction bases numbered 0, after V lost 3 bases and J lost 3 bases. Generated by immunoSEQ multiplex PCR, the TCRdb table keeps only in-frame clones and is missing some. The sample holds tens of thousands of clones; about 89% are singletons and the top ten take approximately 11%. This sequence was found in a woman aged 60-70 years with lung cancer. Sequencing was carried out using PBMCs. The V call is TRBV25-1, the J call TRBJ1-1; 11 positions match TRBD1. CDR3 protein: CASSEGQGDTEAFF. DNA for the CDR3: TGTGCCAGCAGTGAGGGACAGGGGGACACTGAAGCTTTCTTT.